Below, 3 T cell receptor beta chains from the same sample are listed, as sequenced in a study of T cells in Graves' hyperthyroidism and ophthalmopathy. Using RNA transcripts as the source, TCR beta CDR3 regions were amplified. The HTBI set primed first-round TCR CDR3 RT-PCR. One entry per CDR3 protein, called by TCRdb with MiXCR from the multiplex PCR reads. The sample shows more than 550,000 distinct CDR3 sequences, over 15% of them seen only once. Sequenced sample: blood. Source of these receptors: a woman aged 50 to 60 with Graves' hyperthyroidism that later progressed to Graves' ophthalmopathy.

This clonotype was recorded a few times. The gene calls are TRBV24-1 and TRBJ2-1, with 10 positions matching TRBD1. J lost 2 bases, V lost 4 bases, and 7 bases had no gene match. Germline CDR1 is KGHDR and CDR2 is SFDVKD. The CDR3 runs 17 residues. The CDR3: CATSDQTGGPTYNEQFF. CDR3 coding DNA: TGTGCCACCAGTGACCAGACAGGGGGCCCAACCTACAATGAGCAGTTCTTC.

This clonotype was detected only a few times. The genes are TRBV12-3 or TRBV12-4 and TRBJ2-2; no reliable D call. Trimming removed 3 bases from V and 0 bases from J, with 11 bases in between. The CDR3 has 16 residues. The CDR3 here is CASSFLSLSNTGELFF. CDR3 DNA: TGTGCCAGCAGTTTTCTTTCTCTGTCGAACACCGGGGAGCTGTTTTTT.

Many counts were recorded for this clonotype. The rearrangement joins TRBV6-5 to TRBJ1-6; 9 nucleotides line up with TRBD1. V shed 0 bases and J 10 bases; nucleotides not matched to a gene: 7. The germline gives CDR1 MNHEY, CDR2 SVGAGI. The CDR3 loop spans 16 amino acids. CDR3 loop: CASSYSEGTGRSPLHF. DNA for the CDR3: TGTGCCAGCAGTTACTCTGAGGGGACAGGGCGATCACCCCTCCACTTT.